A single sample is the source of the 28 T cell receptor beta chains below, sequenced in a study of CD4 T cells in relation to SARS-CoV-2 and coronaviruses. Here immunoSEQ multiplex PCR was the method, and the copy in TCRdb shows in-frame clones only, minus some. The profile shows more than 9,000 clones, roughly 82% of them singletons. These receptors have no known antigen. Before the COVID-19 pandemic, during about 2011-2019, CD4+ T cells were taken from unexposed donors. Isolation of CD4+ T cells took place after about 10 days in culture. Sequences were obtained from CD4+ T cells from PBMCs, cultured in vitro. The receptors were gathered from a human donor in good health.

The CDR3 protein is CASSNRRAGGSAYEQYF. CDR3 bases: TGCGCCAGCAGTAACCGGAGGGCAGGCGGTAGCGCCTACGAGCAGTACTTC. The chain combines TRBV10-1 with TRBJ2-7; D is possibly TRBD2 (6 bases). Germline assignment: CDR1 WNHNN and CDR2 SYGVQD (reference sequence). The V gene lost 5 bases and the J gene lost 2 bases, with 22 bases spanning the gap. This CDR3 region has 17 residues.

With regard to this clone: An end of the junction differs from the germline gene, which may be a read error. V and J are TRBV7-7 and TRBJ2-5; 8 nucleotides match TRBD2. There are 13 residues in the CDR3. The germline V gene encodes CDR1 SSHAT and CDR2 FNYEAQ (reference sequence). This CDR3 reads CASSLAGMETQYF. For the CDR3, the DNA is TGTGCTAGCAGCTTAGCGGGAATGGAGACCCAGTACTTC.

The CDR3 nucleotides are TGTGCCAGCAGCTCCCCCGCCGGGACCTCGGGGTGGGCAGATACGCAGTATTTT. Translating gives CASSSPAGTSGWADTQYF. The gene calls are TRBV7-9 and TRBJ2-3; D is tentatively TRBD1 or TRBD2 (5 bases each). Trimming left V 4 bases short and J 4 bases short, with 24 bases between. The CDR3 has 18 residues. Germline V gives CDR1 SEHNR, CDR2 FQNEAQ (reference sequence). Full variable domain (outside the CDR3, taken from reference TRBV7-9 and TRBJ2-3): DTGVSQNPRHKITKRGQNVTFRCDPISEHNRLYWYRQTLGQGPEFLTYFQNEAQLEKSRLLSDRFSAERPKGSFSTLEIQRTEQGDSAMYLCASSSPAGTSGWADTQYFGPGTRLTVL.

V usage is TRBV5-4 and J usage is TRBJ2-7; possible D gene TRBD1, 5 bases. V lost 4 bases to trimming and J lost 4 bases, with 21 bases between them. The CDR3 is 16 amino acids. Looked up from germline, CDR1 is SGHNT and CDR2 is YYREEE (reference sequence). The CDR3 region has the DNA TGTGCCAGCAGCCCCCCCCTGGGGCGCCTATTATACGAGCAGTACTTC. Translating it yields CASSPPLGRLLYEQYF.

The V call is TRBV10-3, the J call TRBJ1-2; 7 bases align to TRBD1. The CDR3 contains 13 residues. Germline values: CDR1 ENHRY, CDR2 SYGVKD. V shed 11 bases, J shed 5 bases, and the junction held 11 bases outside the gene matches. The CDR3 DNA reads as TGTGCCGTCCAGGGGGATCTCGTATATGGCTACACCTTC. Residues: CAVQGDLVYGYTF.

CDR3 sequence reads: CASTPWAENTEAFF. CDR3 in DNA: TGTGCCAGCACCCCCTGGGCAGAGAACACTGAAGCTTTCTTT. The chain has TRBV25-1 and TRBJ1-1; D unclear. This CDR3 is 14 amino acids long. The V gene lost 7 bases and the J gene lost 1 base, with 13 bases spanning the gap. CDR1 is MGHDK and CDR2 is SYGVNS in the germline V gene.

A few counts support this clone. The genes are TRBV4-1 and TRBJ2-7, with D perhaps TRBD2 (5 bases). CDR1 is MGHRA, CDR2 YSYEKL, per germline. This CDR3 comprises 14 residues. The V end was cut by 3 bases, the J end by 3 bases, with 12 bases between. The CDR3 DNA reads TGCGCCAGCAGCCAGGAGAATGAGGGCTACGAGCAGTACTTC. Translation: CASSQENEGYEQYF.

The rearrangement links TRBV24-1 to TRBJ2-1, with 7 bases aligning to TRBD1. The V gene end was trimmed by 4 bases and the J gene end by 16 bases; junction bases not matched to a gene: 9. The CDR3 runs to 12 residues. Germline V gives CDR1 KGHDR, CDR2 SFDVKD. CDR3 in DNA: TGTGCCACCAGTGACTCCGGGACAGTATTTTTCTTC. This codes for CATSDSGTVFFF.

The chain carries TRBV7-2 and TRBJ2-7; TRBD2 matches 10 bases. This CDR3 spans 15 amino acids. Germline V gives CDR1 SGHTA, CDR2 FQGNSA. V was pared by 5 bases and J by 3 bases, with 7 bases of the junction left unmatched. The CDR3 is CASSAASGGGYEQYF. The CDR3 nucleotides read TGTGCCAGCAGCGCAGCTAGCGGGGGAGGCTACGAGCAGTACTTC.

The gene calls are TRBV18 and TRBJ2-2; 10 nucleotides agree with TRBD1. This CDR3 comprises 18 residues. Losses at the gene ends were 0 bases for V and 3 bases for J; bases not matched to a gene: 7. Germline CDR1 and CDR2: KGHSH and LQKENI. In DNA form, the CDR3 reads TGTGCCAGCTCACCACCGGCGACAGGGGGCGGGTACACCGGGGAGCTGTTTTTT. Protein sequence: CASSPPATGGGYTGELFF.

The chain is built from TRBV3-1 (or the pseudogene TRBV3-2) and TRBJ2-3, with 7 bases identical to TRBD1. This CDR3 region has 15 residues. CDR1 is LGHDT, CDR2 YNNKEL, per germline (reference sequence). The J segment lost 3 bases and the V segment lost 4 bases, leaving 7 bases of the junction unmatched. Here the CDR3 DNA reads TGTGCCAGCAGCCCCGGACAGGTTGCTACAGATACGCAGTATTTT. Its translation: CASSPGQVATDTQYF.

The gene calls are TRBV19 and TRBJ2-7, with D possibly being TRBD1 (5 bases). The CDR3 totals 15 residues. V gave up 3 bases and J gave up 3 bases, with 15 bases separating them. Germline CDR1 is LNHDA and CDR2 is SQIVND (reference sequence). The CDR3 nucleotides read TGTGCCAGTAGTATTGGTATAGGACAACTCTACGAGCAGTACTTC. This gives the protein CASSIGIGQLYEQYF.

This clone appeared once. The CDR3 DNA is TGCGCCAGCAGCCCGACTAGCGGGAGGAACGAGCAGTACTTC. It is translated as CASSPTSGRNEQYF. The chain joins TRBV5-1 to TRBJ2-7; TRBD2 aligns across 13 bases. The CDR3 length is 14 residues. V trimming: 4 bases; J trimming: 5 bases; junction bases outside the gene matches: 3. Germline CDR1 is SGHRS and CDR2 is YFSETQ.

The rearrangement links TRBV7-8 to TRBJ2-1; weak D call: TRBD1 (5 bases). V shed 5 bases and J shed 3 bases, with 8 bases lying between them. Germline loops: CDR1 SGHVS, CDR2 FQNEAQ. The CDR3 totals 13 residues. The CDR3 coding sequence is TGTGCCAGCAGCCCAGGGTTCTACAATGAGCAGTTCTTC. This sequence encodes CASSPGFYNEQFF.

The gene calls are TRBV4-3 and TRBJ1-1; no definite D call. The germline V gene has CDR1 LGHNA and CDR2 YSLEER. The CDR3 is 15 amino acids. The V gene lost 1 base and the J gene lost 4 bases, with 13 bases spanning the gap. In DNA form, the CDR3 reads TGCGCCAGCAGCCAAGCCTACAGCGTCCGCACTGAAGCTTTCTTT. Translated, it gives CASSQAYSVRTEAFF.

The rearrangement uses TRBV7-2 and TRBJ2-4; 8 nucleotides match TRBD2. This CDR3 region has 13 residues. V lost 8 bases to trimming and J lost 9 bases; unmatched junction nucleotides: 9. Germline CDR1 reads SGHTA; CDR2 reads FQGNSA. This CDR3 is CASAGGEFSIQYF. For the CDR3, the DNA is TGTGCCAGCGCGGGGGGCGAATTCAGCATTCAGTACTTC.

The chain joins TRBV19 to TRBJ1-3; D not certain. Germline values: CDR1 LNHDA, CDR2 SQIVND (reference sequence). Between the trimmed V and J ends, which lost 1 base and 0 bases, there was a span of 10 bases. The CDR3 sequence is 16 residues long. Written as DNA, the CDR3 is TGTGCCAGTAGTATAGGGGTTCGGAGCTCTGGAAACACCATATATTTT. Amino acids: CASSIGVRSSGNTIYF.

The chain links TRBV7-2 to TRBJ2-3; unclear D gene. Germline loops: CDR1 SGHTA, CDR2 FQGNSA. The CDR3 contains 13 residues. V lost 5 bases and J 4 bases, leaving 10 bases between the germline ends. CDR3 amino acids: CASSPLLADTQYF. Written as DNA, the CDR3 is TGTGCCAGCAGCCCCCTCCTGGCAGATACGCAGTATTTT.

This clone was seen more than once but under ten times. The rearrangement joins TRBV7-2 to TRBJ2-7; the D is unclear. V lost 1 base to trimming and J lost 3 bases, with 1 base between them. The CDR3 has 11 amino acids. CDR1 and CDR2 from the germline V gene are SGHTA and FQGNSA. The DNA for the CDR3 is TGTGCCAGCAGCTTAGTCTACGAGCAGTACTTC. Translation gives CASSLVYEQYF.

V and J are TRBV6-5 and TRBJ1-6; 9 nucleotides match TRBD1. V lost 2 bases, J lost 11 bases, and 7 bases stayed unmatched. This CDR3 is 15 amino acids long. From germline, CDR1 is MNHEY and CDR2 SVGAGI. CDR3 region: CASSYRAGQGTPLHF. In DNA form, the CDR3 reads TGTGCCAGCAGTTACCGGGCGGGACAGGGAACACCCCTCCACTTT.

This chain's CDR3 is CASSSEEGTEAFF. CDR3 sequence (DNA): TGTGCCAGCAGTTCAGAGGAGGGGACTGAAGCTTTCTTT. This chain links TRBV6-4 with TRBJ1-1, with TRBD1 as a possible D gene (5 bases). V lost 5 bases and J 5 bases, leaving 12 bases between the germline ends. The CDR3 totals 13 residues. CDR1 is MRHNA, CDR2 SNTAGT, per germline.

This clone occurred a few times. The chain employs TRBV6-2 or TRBV6-3 and TRBJ1-1, with D unresolved. Germline V gives CDR1 MNHEY, CDR2 SVGEGT. V dropped 0 bases and J dropped 6 bases, with 11 bases sitting between them. The CDR3 loop spans 14 amino acids. The CDR3 DNA reads as TGTGCCAGCAGTTACTCTCCCCGGAGCCCTGAAGCTTTCTTT. Translated, it gives CASSYSPRSPEAFF.

This clone was detected only a few times. The genes are TRBV27 and TRBJ1-2; D is unresolved. Between the trimmed V and J ends, which lost 4 bases and 3 bases, there was a span of 12 bases. The CDR3 is made up of 14 amino acids. CDR1 is MNHEY, CDR2 SMNVEV, per germline (reference sequence). CDR3 sequence reads: CASSWTRLDYGYTF. DNA of the CDR3: TGTGCCAGCAGTTGGACCCGACTGGACTATGGCTACACCTTC.

The chain joins TRBV6-1 to TRBJ2-2, with D possibly matching TRBD1 (5 bases). Looked up from germline, CDR1 is MNHNS and CDR2 is SASEGT. Trimming left V 3 bases short and J 6 bases short, with 11 bases between. This CDR3 spans 14 amino acids. CDR3 sequence: CASSEQGGAGELFF. For the CDR3, the DNA is TGTGCCAGCAGTGAGCAGGGTGGGGCCGGGGAGCTGTTTTTT.

The CDR3 DNA sequence: TGTGCCAGCAGCCGAGATACCGGGGTGGGGACCGGGGAGCTGTTTTTT. It codes for CASSRDTGVGTGELFF. The rearrangement uses TRBV11-2 and TRBJ2-2; D might be TRBD2 (5 bases). The CDR3 loop spans 16 amino acids. Germline CDR1 and CDR2: SGHAT and FQNNGV. V was pared by 5 bases and J by 5 bases, with 18 bases between.

In its sample, this clone was seen once. The chain employs TRBV3-1 (or the pseudogene TRBV3-2) and TRBJ2-5, with 16 bases identical to TRBD2. The CDR3 covers 20 residues. J lost 7 bases, V lost 8 bases, and 22 bases had no gene match. Germline V lookup: CDR1 LGHDT, CDR2 YNNKEL (reference sequence). DNA of the CDR3: TGTGCCAGCGGAGGAGAAACCGGGACTAGCGGGGGGGCACGAGTAGGGACCCAGTACTTC. Its protein product is CASGGETGTSGGARVGTQYF.

This clone was found once. V and J are TRBV29-1 and TRBJ2-3; 7 bases fit TRBD2. The CDR3 length is 15 residues. V was pared by 7 bases and J by 1 base, with 11 bases of the junction left unmatched. CDR1 and CDR2 from the germline V gene are SQVTM and ANQGSEA. The CDR3 region is CSAPLGGGGTDTQYF. CDR3 sequence (DNA): TGCAGCGCACCCTTGGGGGGAGGGGGCACAGATACGCAGTATTTT.

The chain couples TRBV7-9 to TRBJ2-1; 7 bases are a match to TRBD1. Trimming at V came to 5 bases and at J to 8 bases, leaving 9 bases not matched to a gene. This CDR3 comprises 14 residues. The V gene's germline CDR1 is SEHNR and CDR2 FQNEAQ (reference sequence). The CDR3, as DNA: TGTGCCAGCAGCCTGGCGACAGGGATCGATGAGCAGTTCTTC. As protein: CASSLATGIDEQFF.